The following is a T cell receptor (beta chain) sequence with its context. The antigen remains undetermined. The sample belongs to a study of OX40 agonist ivuxolimab in advanced cancers. On the study more broadly: Ivuxolimab was delivered to patients intravenously every 2 weeks at doses spanning 0.01 to 10 mg/kg. Averaging approximately 60 years in age, with a range of roughly 23 to 85, the cohort was 82.7% male. Whole-study findings and limits: Patients with a partial response at 0.1-3.0 mg/kg had among the lowest clonal expansion. The study observed clonal expansion of CD4+ and CD8+ blood T cells by week 6 at 0.1 to 3.0 mg/kg.

Libraries were prepared by immunoSEQ multiplex PCR; TCRdb keeps only in-frame clonotypes and omits some of them. The repertoire holds more than 45,000 clones, with 86% as singletons. The germline V gene has CDR1 MGHRA and CDR2 YSYEKL. The V gene lost 1 base and the J gene lost 11 bases, with 15 bases spanning the gap. The CDR3 extends over 15 amino acids. This receptor was identified in an adult with an advanced solid tumor such as melanoma, head and neck, liver or kidney cancer. The material sequenced was CD4+ or CD8+ T cells sorted from blood, taken in a trial of the OX40 agonist ivuxolimab. J is TRBJ1-6 and V is TRBV4-1, with D maybe TRBD1 (5 bases). The CDR3 DNA reads as TGCGCCAGCAGCCAAGGGTATGGCCCGGGGGCACCCCTCCACTTT. Residues: CASSQGYGPGAPLHF.